A selection of T cell receptor beta chains follows, all from one sample in a study of cytomegalovirus exposure and HLA in healthy donors. Some clones are missing from TCRdb's copy, which holds only in-frame ones; the method was immunoSEQ multiplex PCR. The table shows over 150,000 clones, with 80% occurring only once. Sequencing was done on a sample of PBMCs. These receptors came from a man aged 30 to 39 in good health and CMV-seronegative. Both conserved end residues are part of each CDR3. Some rows mark clone size as missing; the rest say once, few, many or name a class of expanded clone.

j_call: NA
clone_size: NA
v_call: TRBV27
cdr3_aa: CASSSGYEQYF

j_call: TRBJ2-1
clone_size: NA
v_call: TRBV19
cdr3_aa: CASSIPRGVYNEQFF

j_call: TRBJ2-7
clone_size: NA
v_call: TRBV6-5
cdr3_aa: CASRAGTAYEQYF

j_call: TRBJ1-1
clone_size: NA
v_call: TRBV4-2
cdr3_aa: CASSQKGGGGIAGEAFF

j_call: TRBJ2-2
clone_size: NA
v_call: TRBV11-2
cdr3_aa: CATPVFSGTIANTGELFF

j_call: TRBJ1-2
clone_size: NA
v_call: TRBV19
cdr3_aa: CASTQQQGSYGYTF

j_call: TRBJ2-1
clone_size: few
v_call: TRBV19
cdr3_aa: CASKTTSGSYEQFF

j_call: TRBJ1-2
clone_size: NA
v_call: TRBV2
cdr3_aa: CASSEARGTNYGYTF

j_call: TRBJ2-1
clone_size: few
v_call: TRBV6-1
cdr3_aa: CASSEAAGTRVNEQFF

j_call: TRBJ2-3
clone_size: NA
v_call: TRBV28
cdr3_aa: CASSLLDTQYF

j_call: TRBJ2-7
clone_size: NA
v_call: TRBV5-1
cdr3_aa: CASSLESGVYYEQYF

j_call: TRBJ2-2
clone_size: NA
v_call: TRBV6-5
cdr3_aa: CASRRLGEDTGELFF

j_call: TRBJ2-3
clone_size: NA
v_call: TRBV7-2
cdr3_aa: CASSLEVGRVRDTQYF

j_call: TRBJ1-5
clone_size: NA
v_call: TRBV7-2
cdr3_aa: CASSLEGQGKQPQHF

j_call: TRBJ2-3
clone_size: NA
v_call: TRBV29-1
cdr3_aa: CSATFTDTQYF

j_call: TRBJ2-5
clone_size: NA
v_call: TRBV18
cdr3_aa: CASSRPGGETQYF

j_call: TRBJ1-2
clone_size: NA
v_call: TRBV6-5
cdr3_aa: CASATGGAEGYTF

j_call: TRBJ2-7
clone_size: NA
v_call: TRBV2
cdr3_aa: CASSPDRRAYEQYF

j_call: TRBJ2-7
clone_size: NA
v_call: TRBV5-1
cdr3_aa: CASSLAVGDREFYEQYF

j_call: TRBJ1-6
clone_size: NA
v_call: TRBV10-1
cdr3_aa: CASSEWGTHHRGGSYNSPLHF